The next 14 T cell receptor beta chains were all read from a single sample in a study of shared clonotypes between healthy human individuals. Some clones are missing from TCRdb's copy, which holds only in-frame ones; the method was immunoSEQ multiplex PCR. This sample has under 1,900,000 clones, with approximately 98.5% found just once. The sequenced sample was naive CD4+ T cells sorted from blood. Described subset: CD45RA+ positively selected. The source is a man in his thirties or forties in good health.

The chain recombines TRBV18 with TRBJ2-3; D is unresolved. CDR1 is KGHSH, CDR2 LQKENI, per germline. The CDR3 is made up of 12 amino acids. The V and J ends lost 8 bases and 4 bases respectively, with 10 bases between them. CDR3: CASRSGPDTQYF. The CDR3 bases are TGTGCCAGCCGCAGTGGCCCAGATACGCAGTATTTT.

The J gene is TRBJ2-7, the V gene TRBV2, with 12 bases lining up with TRBD2. Germline loops: CDR1 SNHLY, CDR2 FYNNEI. The CDR3 runs to 14 residues. CDR3 sequence reads: CASSSSLAGGPCVV. The CDR3 DNA follows: TGTGCCAGCAGTTCGTCTCTAGCGGGAGGGCCTTGTGTGGTC.

This rearrangement joins TRBV28 to TRBJ2-1, with D possibly being TRBD2 (5 bases). V gave up 5 bases and J gave up 3 bases, with 23 bases separating them. The CDR3 length is 18 residues. Germline V gives CDR1 MDHEN, CDR2 SYDVKM. CDR3 in amino acids: CASSIVRETIPLYNEQFF. CDR3 DNA sequence: TGTGCCAGCAGTATCGTTCGGGAAACAATCCCGCTCTACAATGAGCAGTTCTTC.

The chain employs TRBV7-9 and TRBJ2-3, with 7 bases identical to TRBD2. The CDR3 consists of 14 residues. Unmatched junction bases numbered 6, after V lost 4 bases and J lost 5 bases. Germline CDR1 and CDR2: SEHNR and FQNEAQ (reference sequence). The CDR3 bases are TGTGCCAGCAGCTCGCGGGAGTGGGTAGATACGCAGTATTTT. This sequence encodes CASSSREWVDTQYF.

The chain carries TRBV10-3 and TRBJ2-7, with D perhaps TRBD2 (5 bases). The CDR3 consists of 14 residues. V was trimmed by 7 bases and J by 2 bases, leaving 15 bases between them. In germline, CDR1 is ENHRY, CDR2 SYGVKD. As DNA, the CDR3 is TGTGCCATCACACCAGAGGGCGGCGCCTACGAGCAGTACTTC. The encoded protein is CAITPEGGAYEQYF.

The chain uses TRBV6-1 and TRBJ2-3; possible D gene TRBD2, 6 bases. Germline loops: CDR1 MNHNS, CDR2 SASEGT. V was cut by 7 bases and J by 2 bases, with 13 bases left in between. The CDR3 has 14 residues. The CDR3 protein is CASKTAGYTDTQYF. CDR3 in DNA: TGTGCCAGCAAAACAGCGGGTTACACAGATACGCAGTATTTT.

This chain uses TRBV27 with TRBJ2-7; 14 nucleotides match TRBD2. The trim removed 2 bases at V and 0 bases at J, leaving 3 bases unmatched. This CDR3 is 17 amino acids long. Germline-derived CDR1 and CDR2 are MNHEY and SMNVEV (reference sequence). The CDR3 nucleotides read TGTGCCAGCAGTTTACTCGGGACTAGCGGGAGCTCCTACGAGCAGTACTTC. It codes for CASSLLGTSGSSYEQYF.

The chain is built from TRBV27 and TRBJ2-3; TRBD2 might be the D (6 bases). V lost 6 bases to trimming and J lost 1 base, with 14 bases between them. This CDR3 has 15 residues. CDR1 MNHEY and CDR2 SMNVEV come from the germline V gene (reference sequence). CDR3 sequence (DNA): TGTGCCAGCAGCCACGGCAGGGAGGGCACAGATACGCAGTATTTT. It specifies CASSHGREGTDTQYF.

The J gene is TRBJ2-2, the V gene TRBV19; D remains unclear. The germline V gene has CDR1 LNHDA and CDR2 SQIVND (reference sequence). The CDR3 contains 16 residues. The V and J ends lost 3 bases and 3 bases respectively, with 14 bases between them. The CDR3 protein is CASSIEEITYTGELFF. Here the CDR3 DNA reads TGTGCCAGTAGTATCGAGGAGATAACCTACACCGGGGAGCTGTTTTTT.

A note on this clone: This CDR3 is also generated by other DNA sequences in the sample. The rearrangement links TRBV9 to TRBJ2-7; 7 bases align to TRBD2. Germline V gives CDR1 SGDLS, CDR2 YYNGEE. This CDR3 contains 15 residues. V was pared by 0 bases and J by 1 base, with 4 bases of the junction left unmatched. CDR3 nucleotides: TGTGCCAGCAGCGTAGGTAGCGGGCCTTCCTACGAGCAGTACTTC. This codes for CASSVGSGPSYEQYF.

The chain uses TRBV18 and TRBJ2-7, with a weak D call TRBD2 (6 bases). The CDR3 has 13 amino acids. V gave up 3 bases and J gave up 7 bases, with 13 bases separating them. In germline, CDR1 is KGHSH, CDR2 LQKENI. The chain's CDR3 is CASSPSRAGEQYF. CDR3 DNA sequence: TGTGCCAGCTCACCTTCGAGGGCGGGGGAGCAGTACTTC.

This chain joins TRBV18 and TRBJ2-7; the D is unclear. The CDR3 extends over 12 amino acids. Between the trimmed V and J ends, which lost 5 bases and 5 bases, there was a span of 10 bases. CDR1 and CDR2 (germline): KGHSH, LQKENI. CDR3 nucleotides: TGTGCCAGCTCAACCTTCGGCGACGAGCAGTACTTC. This sequence encodes CASSTFGDEQYF. The entire variable domain, with the rest obtained from reference TRBV18 and TRBJ2-7, is as follows: NAGVMQNPRHLVRRRGQEARLRCSPMKGHSHVYWYRQLPEEGLKFMVYLQKENIIDESGMPKERFSAEFPKEGPSILRIQQVVRGDSAAYFCASSTFGDEQYFGPGTRLTVT.

This chain connects TRBV5-1 to TRBJ2-7, with D maybe TRBD1 (6 bases). From germline, CDR1 is SGHRS and CDR2 YFSETQ. This CDR3 contains 14 residues. V was cut by 1 base and J by 5 bases, with 13 bases left in between. The CDR3, as DNA: TGCGCCAGCAGCTTGACAGGGATTATACACGAGCAGTACTTC. Protein sequence: CASSLTGIIHEQYF.

The chain employs TRBV7-3 and TRBJ2-1; D may be TRBD1 (6 bases). The germline V gene encodes CDR1 SGHTA and CDR2 FQGTGA. V gave up 4 bases and J gave up 12 bases, with 13 bases separating them. The CDR3 has 12 residues. CDR3 nucleotide sequence: TGTGCCAGCAGCTCACAGGGCCAGAGGCAGTTCTTC. Protein sequence: CASSSQGQRQFF.